Below are 14 T cell receptor beta chains sequenced from a single sample in a study of molecular identifiers for immune sequencing clone quantification. TCRdb reanalysed the PCR reads using MiXCR and keeps one entry per CDR3 protein. The sample has more than 450,000 distinct CDR3 sequences; 20% to 25% are singletons. Source material: naive CD8+ T cells from blood, with Jurkat cell RNA spiked in. The sample's subset: FACS-sorted CD8+CD4-CCR7+CD45RA+ naive T cells. These receptors were obtained from a human donor in good health. Some libraries in this study had Jurkat cell RNA spiked in.

V and J are TRBV13 and TRBJ2-5; the D gene is possibly TRBD1 (7 bases). V was shortened by 5 bases and J by 4 bases, with 17 bases between the two germline ends. This CDR3 region has 15 residues. The germline V gene encodes CDR1 PRHDT and CDR2 FYEKMQ (reference sequence). The CDR3 protein is CASSPRQGGRETQYF. CDR3 DNA: TGTGCCAGCAGCCCCAGACAGGGAGGCCGAGAGACCCAGTACTTC.

The chain couples TRBV5-1 to TRBJ1-6, with D maybe TRBD1 (5 bases). Germline CDR1 and CDR2: SGHRS and YFSETQ. The CDR3 loop spans 15 amino acids. V shed 4 bases and J shed 8 bases, with 16 bases lying between them. The CDR3 loop reads CASSLGRLGDSPLHF. As DNA, the CDR3 is TGCGCCAGCAGCCTGGGACGCCTAGGGGATTCACCCCTCCACTTT.

This clonotype was picked up many times. The chain carries TRBV12-3 or TRBV12-4 and TRBJ1-1; possibly TRBD1 for D (6 bases). This CDR3 contains 15 residues. V lost 4 bases, J lost 1 base, and 13 bases lay in between. The CDR3 DNA follows: TGTGCCAGCAGTTCATTGCGGACAGAGAACACTGAAGCTTTCTTT. Encoded protein: CASSSLRTENTEAFF.

To note about this clonotype: Being one base from a much bigger clone, this may be a read error. The chain employs TRBV6-2 or TRBV6-3 and TRBJ2-3, with D possibly matching TRBD1 (5 bases). The germline V gene has CDR1 MNHEY and CDR2 SVGEGT. This CDR3 comprises 17 residues. CDR3 bases: TGTGCCATCAGTTACTCGCCGACAGCCCTAAACACAGATACGCAGTATTTT. Translating it yields CAISYSPTALNTDTQYF.

This clonotype showed up many times. The gene calls are TRBV28 and TRBJ1-5; 7 nucleotides line up with TRBD1. Germline V gene sequence: CDR1 MDHEN, CDR2 SYDVKM. This CDR3 region has 14 residues. V shed 6 bases, J shed 3 bases, and the junction held 5 bases outside the gene matches. The CDR3 sequence is CASSFGTDNQPQHF. For the CDR3, the DNA is TGTGCCAGCAGCTTTGGGACAGACAATCAGCCCCAGCATTTT.

A remark on this clonotype: This could be a read error, since a much larger clone is one nucleotide away. V gene TRBV30 combines with J gene TRBJ1-1, with 7 bases lining up with TRBD1. Trimming cost V 0 bases and J 1 base; bases outside gene matches: 14. Germline-derived CDR1 and CDR2 are GTSNPN and SVGIG (reference sequence). The CDR3 covers 18 residues. The CDR3 nucleotides read TGTGCCTGGAGTGTATACGACAGGGCTGGACTAGCGAACACTGAAGCTTTCTTT. Encoded protein: CAWSVYDRAGLANTEAFF.

At least ten counts were recorded for this clonotype. The V gene is TRBV2, the J gene TRBJ2-4; D ambiguous. The germline V gene has CDR1 SNHLY and CDR2 FYNNEI. The V gene lost 8 bases and the J gene lost 1 base, with 6 bases spanning the gap. The CDR3 is 12 amino acids. This CDR3 is CASLGAKNIQYF. The CDR3 nucleotides read TGTGCCAGCCTTGGGGCCAAAAACATTCAGTACTTC.

The CDR3 sequence: CSARGGWTGLSSYEQYF. As DNA, the CDR3 is TGCAGTGCTAGGGGGGGGTGGACAGGCCTTTCGTCTTACGAGCAGTACTTC. The rearrangement links TRBV20-1 to TRBJ2-7, with D perhaps being TRBD1 or TRBD2 (7 bases each). V dropped 3 bases and J dropped 4 bases, with 25 bases sitting between them. Germline V CDR1 and CDR2: DFQATT, SNEGSKA (reference sequence). The CDR3 runs 17 residues.

This clonotype was seen ten or more times. The chain recombines TRBV9 with TRBJ2-5, with 11 bases fitting TRBD1. The CDR3 extends over 15 amino acids. The germline CDR1 and CDR2 sequences are SGDLS and YYNGEE. V lost 0 bases and J lost 5; bases outside the gene matches: 3. The CDR3 region has the DNA TGTGCCAGCAGCGTAGAGGACAGGGGGCGCGAGACCCAGTACTTC. It is translated as CASSVEDRGRETQYF.

This clonotype was picked up a small number of times. The rearrangement uses TRBV3-1 and TRBJ2-3; TRBD1 agrees at 12 bases. V shed 1 base and J 0 bases; nucleotides not matched to a gene: 8. The CDR3 has 19 amino acids. Per the germline V gene, CDR1 is LGHDT and CDR2 is YNNKEL (reference sequence). The CDR3 region is CASSQGPGQGALSTDTQYF. In nucleotides, the CDR3 is TGTGCCAGCAGCCAAGGTCCGGGACAGGGGGCCCTAAGCACAGATACGCAGTATTTT.

The chain uses TRBV13 and TRBJ1-2, with 9 bases matching TRBD1. From germline, CDR1 is PRHDT and CDR2 FYEKMQ (reference sequence). J gave up 7 bases and V 1 base, and 1 base lay outside the gene matches. The length of the CDR3 is 13 residues. Here the CDR3 reads CASSLDRGPGYTF. DNA of the CDR3: TGTGCCAGCAGCTTAGACAGGGGGCCTGGCTACACCTTC.

This clonotype came up many times. The rearrangement joins TRBV29-1 to TRBJ2-3; tentatively, D is TRBD2 (5 bases). The ends were cut back, 0 bases at V and 8 bases at J, with 15 bases in the middle. This CDR3 has 14 amino acids. Germline assignment: CDR1 SQVTM and CDR2 ANQGSEA. CDR3 sequence (DNA): TGCAGCGTTGAAGATCGGGGTAGCCAAGGTACGCAGTATTTT. Encoded protein: CSVEDRGSQGTQYF.

The chain couples TRBV7-9 to TRBJ1-1, with unresolved D. The CDR3 covers 14 residues. V lost 7 bases and J 1 base, leaving 13 bases between the germline ends. Germline values: CDR1 SEHNR, CDR2 FQNEAQ (reference sequence). The CDR3 sequence is CASKLSSPNTEAFF. CDR3 nucleotides: TGTGCCAGCAAGCTTAGCAGTCCGAACACTGAAGCTTTCTTT.

With regard to this clonotype: A much more abundant neighbour one base away suggests this may be a read error. The V call is TRBV5-6, the J call TRBJ2-7; D is ambiguous. Germline CDR1 is SGHDT and CDR2 is YYEEEE. This CDR3 has 15 residues. The ends were cut back, 1 base at V and 1 base at J, with 12 bases in the middle. This chain's CDR3 is CASSLSLGQSYEQYF. The CDR3 DNA follows: TGTGCCAGCAGCTTGAGTCTCGGCCAGTCCTACGAGCAGTACTTC.